This T cell receptor beta chain was obtained from a study of blood T cells in healthy people across ages. Study in general: Every two T cells gave about one barcoded beta molecule via template switching.

Trimming removed 0 bases at V and 1 base at J, with 10 bases between. Per the germline V gene, CDR1 is SGHTA and CDR2 is FQGNSA. The CDR3 is made up of 15 amino acids. With a J-beta primer mix and a sample-barcoded 5' primer, a second PCR ran roughly 6 to 11 cycles. MiXCR, run by TCRdb on the 5' RACE reads, gives a single entry per CDR3 protein. In the table there are about 780,000 distinct CDR3 sequences, roughly 46% of which are singletons. As concerns this clonotype: Its antigen remains unknown.

Regarding the study as a whole: It was the long-lived donors that had more naive CD4+ cells and higher diversity than aged donors. PBMCs were not sorted, which prevented a conclusive comparison of naive versus antigen-experienced cells.

The sequenced sample consisted of blood. The receptor comes from a man aged 80 or over in good health. The rearrangement joins TRBV7-2 to TRBJ2-7; unclear D gene. CDR3 nucleotide sequence: TGTGCCAGCAGCTTAGCCCCGGGTGGGTCCTACGAGCAGTACTTC. As protein: CASSLAPGGSYEQYF.